This TCR beta chain was sequenced during a study of blood T cell repertoires in COVID-19. In the study overall: Italy, Spain and the United States were the sources of the convalescent and acute COVID-19 samples.

Participants had their cohort set by participant-reported clinical history. Assay used: immunoSEQ multiplex PCR; TCRdb lists only in-frame clones, some missing. The sample lists a few hundred thousand clones, 80% to 90% occurring once. CDR1 SGHDT and CDR2 YYEEEE come from the germline V gene. The V and J ends lost 2 bases and 6 bases respectively, with 15 bases between them. The CDR3 spans 16 residues. The chain links TRBV5-6 to TRBJ1-6, with D possibly TRBD1 on 5 matching bases. Sample: PBMCs or T cells enriched from blood (not recorded which). This TCR derives from a man aged 25-40 years who had recovered from COVID-19. CDR3 DNA sequence: TGTGCCAGCAGCTTATCGTCCGCAGGGTTTAATTCACCCCTCCACTTT. Translating gives CASSLSSAGFNSPLHF.